Each of the 16 T cell receptor beta chains below was sequenced from the same sample in a study of synovial regulatory T cells in juvenile arthritis. Measured with immunoSEQ multiplex PCR; TCRdb has only the in-frame clones, and not every one. The sample table includes roughly 8,400 clones. The specimen was Treg cells from blood. Subset specified: remaining (HLA-DR-negative) circulating blood Treg cells. These receptor sequences come from a donor under 30 with juvenile idiopathic arthritis.

The CDR3 protein is CASSYEPRIGKLFF. The rearrangement links TRBV6-6 to TRBJ1-4. CDR3 size: 14 residues. The DNA is unrecorded. Germline CDR1 reads MNHNY; CDR2 reads SVGAGI (reference sequence).

This chain joins TRBV5-1 and TRBJ1-2; TCRdb selects TRBD1, and the lack of DNA leaves this call unchecked. The germline V gene encodes CDR1 SGHRS and CDR2 YFSETQ. The CDR3 covers 13 residues. The DNA sequence is not available. The CDR3 protein is CASSRDSEYGYTF. Looking up the rest from reference TRBV5-1 and TRBJ1-2 gives the full variable domain: KAGVTQTPRYLIKTRGQQVTLSCSPISGHRSVSWYQQTPGQGLQFLFEYFSETQRNKGNFPGRFSGRQFSNSRSEMNVSTLELGDSALYLCASSRDSEYGYTFGSGTRLTVV.

V gene TRBV9 combines with J gene TRBJ2-1; no DNA is available, so the TRBD2 call from TCRdb remains unchecked. CDR3 length: 17 residues. DNA for this receptor is not on file. CDR1 is SGDLS, CDR2 YYNGEE, per germline. This CDR3 reads CASSLRAGLALYNEQFF.

The gene calls are TRBV5-1 and TRBJ2-1; the D call of TRBD2 rests on TCRdb alone, since no DNA is present to check it. The V gene's germline CDR1 is SGHRS and CDR2 YFSETQ. The CDR3 loop spans 15 amino acids. No DNA has been recorded. The CDR3 sequence is CASSFEGSSYNEQFF. The full variable domain, its missing parts supplied by reference TRBV5-1 and TRBJ2-1, is KAGVTQTPRYLIKTRGQQVTLSCSPISGHRSVSWYQQTPGQGLQFLFEYFSETQRNKGNFPGRFSGRQFSNSRSEMNVSTLELGDSALYLCASSFEGSSYNEQFFGPGTRLTVL.

The V and J genes are TRBV27 and TRBJ2-2; no DNA is available, so the TRBD2 call from TCRdb remains unchecked. The CDR3 sequence is 14 residues long. No DNA sequence was recorded. Germline loops: CDR1 MNHEY, CDR2 SMNVEV (reference sequence). The chain's CDR3 is CASSLDWITGELFF.

The chain couples TRBV7-3 to TRBJ2-3. CDR3 length: 15 amino acids. No DNA is given. Germline V gene lookup returns CDR1 SGHTA and CDR2 FQGTGA. This CDR3 reads CASSLGRVPSDTQYF.

The chain links TRBV6-5 to TRBJ2-1; TCRdb outputs TRBD1, but without DNA this stays unchecked. This CDR3 region has 14 residues. The DNA is unrecorded. Germline values: CDR1 MNHEY, CDR2 SVGAGI. The CDR3 loop is CASSYGGSDRGQFF.

The chain uses TRBV18 and TRBJ1-5; no DNA is available, so the TRBD1 call from TCRdb remains unchecked. Germline assignment: CDR1 KGHSH and CDR2 LQKENI. This CDR3 spans 15 amino acids. No coding sequence is recorded. CDR3 region: CASSPGQGRNQPQHF.

This clone is labeled medium-sized based on frequency. V gene TRBV19 combines with J gene TRBJ2-5; TCRdb indicates TRBD1, and absent DNA this call remains unverified. The CDR3 runs 15 residues. No DNA is listed. Germline V gene sequence: CDR1 LNHDA, CDR2 SQIVND (reference sequence). CDR3 sequence: CASSPGTGSQETQYF.

The rearrangement links TRBV25-1 to TRBJ1-2; TCRdb designates TRBD1, a call that cannot be tested without DNA. Per germline, CDR1 MGHDK and CDR2 SYGVNS. CDR3 length equals 14 residues. The DNA sequence is not available. CDR3 amino acids: CASRAGTDIYGYTF.

The chain employs TRBV19 and TRBJ2-2; TCRdb gives TRBD1 as the D gene, but with no DNA this cannot be confirmed. The CDR3 is 15 amino acids. The nucleotide record is missing. Per germline, CDR1 LNHDA and CDR2 SQIVND (reference sequence). This chain's CDR3 is CASSIGQGTAGELFF.

The rearrangement joins TRBV27 to TRBJ2-7. Germline CDR1 MNHEY, CDR2 SMNVEV (reference sequence). This CDR3 region has 14 residues. No nucleotide data were recorded. The CDR3 spells CASSLKGPRWEQYF.

This chain links TRBV4-1 with TRBJ2-2; TCRdb selects TRBD2, and the lack of DNA leaves this call unchecked. This CDR3 contains 14 residues. The nucleotide record is missing. CDR1 is MGHRA and CDR2 is YSYEKL in the germline V gene. CDR3 protein: CASSRLGGDGELFF.

V usage is TRBV5-1 and J usage is TRBJ2-3. This CDR3 comprises 14 residues. No DNA is recorded. Looked up from germline, CDR1 is SGHRS and CDR2 is YFSETQ. The CDR3 protein is CASSLGARTDTQYF.

The chain has TRBV5-1 and TRBJ2-6; TCRdb designates TRBD1, a call that cannot be tested without DNA. The germline V gene encodes CDR1 SGHRS and CDR2 YFSETQ. The CDR3 contains 16 residues. Only the protein sequence is given. CDR3 protein: CASSFGQGAGANVLTF.

The CDR3 protein is CASSSPDRGPAGAFF. The genes are TRBV28 and TRBJ1-1; TCRdb indicates TRBD1, and absent DNA this call remains unverified. Germline CDR1 MDHEN, CDR2 SYDVKM. The CDR3 extends over 15 amino acids. No DNA was logged.